Presented here are 5 T cell receptor beta chains from one specimen sequenced in a study of blood T cell repertoires in COVID-19. The repertoire was sequenced with immunoSEQ multiplex PCR; TCRdb's copy has only in-frame clones and lacks some. Here the sample spans more than 95,000 clones, around 81% being singletons. Sequencing was performed on peripheral blood. The origin of the receptors is a man between 25 and 39 years old with COVID-19, enrolled during active disease.

V usage is TRBV2 and J usage is TRBJ1-5; 8 bases are shared with TRBD1. Trimming removed 4 bases from V and 0 bases from J; junction bases left unmatched: 11. Germline CDR1 reads SNHLY; CDR2 reads FYNNEI. The length of the CDR3 is 18 residues. The CDR3 DNA follows: TGTGCCAGCAGTGCCGGGACAGGCCCTACTGATAGCAATCAGCCCCAGCATTTT. This codes for CASSAGTGPTDSNQPQHF.

J is TRBJ1-2 and V is TRBV6-5, with 9 bases matching TRBD1. CDR1 and CDR2 (germline): MNHEY, SVGAGI. The CDR3 extends over 14 amino acids. Trimming cost V 4 bases and J 4 bases; bases outside gene matches: 4. The CDR3 DNA is TGTGCCAGCAGTTCGGACAGGGGACTCTATGGCTACACCTTC. Translation gives CASSSDRGLYGYTF.

The chain recombines TRBV18 with TRBJ1-5, with D tentatively TRBD1 (5 bases). Germline V gene data show CDR1 as KGHSH and CDR2 as LQKENI. Trimming took 6 bases from V and 5 from J, leaving 17 bases between them. The CDR3 length is 15 residues. The CDR3: CASSQGLQGDQPQHF. Here the CDR3 DNA reads TGTGCCAGCTCTCAAGGGCTTCAGGGCGATCAGCCCCAGCATTTT.

This clone was recorded a few times. V is TRBV19 and J is TRBJ1-1; no reliable D call. Trimming stripped 6 bases from V and 0 bases from J, with 11 bases between. Germline CDR1 and CDR2: LNHDA and SQIVND (reference sequence). This CDR3 has 14 residues. The CDR3 region has the DNA TGTGCCAGTAGAGACGGCAGGTTGAACACTGAAGCTTTCTTT. Protein: CASRDGRLNTEAFF.

The chain joins TRBV11-3 to TRBJ1-1; no firm D call. V lost 8 bases to trimming and J lost 6 bases, with 10 bases between them. Germline V lookup: CDR1 SGHNT, CDR2 YENEEA. The CDR3 sequence is 11 residues long. Here the CDR3 DNA reads TGTGCCAGCGCCCAGAGGGCTGAAGCTTTCTTT. Its protein is CASAQRAEAFF. The entire variable domain, with the rest obtained from reference TRBV11-3 and TRBJ1-1, is as follows: EAGVVQSPRYKIIEKKQPVAFWCNPISGHNTLYWYLQNLGQGPELLIRYENEEAVDDSQLPKDRFSAERLKGVDSTLKIQPAELGDSAVYLCASAQRAEAFFGQGTRLTVV.